The next 7 T cell receptor beta chains were all read from a single sample in a study of blood T cells in healthy people across ages. A sample-barcoded 5' primer and a J-beta primer mix were used in a second PCR of roughly 7 to 11 cycles. Each CDR3 protein gets one entry after TCRdb re-called the 5' RACE reads with MiXCR. The sample carries approximately 1.5 million distinct CDR3 sequences, roughly a third recorded once. The sequenced sample consisted of blood. The receptors shown here come from a woman aged 25 to 39 in good health.

The count of this clonotype is one. The chain carries TRBV3-1 and TRBJ2-3; D ambiguous. This CDR3 has 13 residues. Germline V gene data show CDR1 as LGHDT and CDR2 as YNNKEL (reference sequence). V lost 0 bases, J lost 9 bases, and 10 bases lay in between. CDR3 bases: TGTGCCAGCAGCCAAGATCACCGGGTAACGCAGTATTTT. This gives the protein CASSQDHRVTQYF.

This sequence joins TRBV5-1 and TRBJ2-3; 9 bases align to TRBD2. The CDR3 loop spans 16 amino acids. CDR1 and CDR2 from the germline V gene are SGHRS and YFSETQ. Unmatched junction bases numbered 12, after V lost 6 bases and J lost 4 bases. The DNA for the CDR3 is TGCGCCAGCAAATCTCCAGCGGGAGGCGGTCCAGATACGCAGTATTTT. It specifies CASKSPAGGGPDTQYF.

V is TRBV20-1 and J is TRBJ1-6, with D possibly TRBD1 on 5 matching bases. Germline values: CDR1 DFQATT, CDR2 SNEGSKA (reference sequence). The CDR3 totals 16 residues. Trimming left V 3 bases short and J 0 bases short, with 12 bases between. In nucleotides, the CDR3 is TGCAGTGCTAGGGGGACCCTATCCTCCTATAATTCACCCCTCCACTTT. This gives the protein CSARGTLSSYNSPLHF.

This clonotype has just a few counts. The V and J genes are TRBV2 and TRBJ1-2; TRBD1 aligns across 8 bases. The germline CDR1 and CDR2 sequences are SNHLY and FYNNEI. V was pared by 4 bases and J by 5 bases, with 12 bases of the junction left unmatched. The CDR3 spans 16 residues. CDR3 amino acids: CASSVPGTGQGYGYTF. CDR3 in DNA: TGTGCCAGCAGTGTTCCCGGGACAGGCCAGGGGTATGGCTACACCTTC.

J is TRBJ2-4 and V is TRBV20-1, with TRBD2 identical over 8 bases. TRBJ2-7 matches the DNA end more closely, so the J call is doubtful. This CDR3 contains 16 residues. Germline V CDR1 and CDR2: DFQATT, SNEGSKA (reference sequence). The CDR3 coding sequence is TGCAGTGCTAGAGGTCTAAGCGGGGGTGTCCCCTACGAGCAGTACTTC. Translation: CSARGLSGGVPYEQYF.

This clonotype appeared many times. The rearrangement uses TRBV3-1 and TRBJ2-7, with 9 bases lining up with TRBD1. The CDR3 length is 13 residues. CDR1 LGHDT and CDR2 YNNKEL come from the germline V gene (reference sequence). Losses at the gene ends were 2 bases for V and 9 bases for J; bases not matched to a gene: 5. DNA of the CDR3: TGTGCCAGCAGCCAAAGGGACAGGGATGGGCAGTACTTC. Amino acid sequence: CASSQRDRDGQYF.

A word on this clonotype: A much larger clone is a single base away; this may be a read error. V is TRBV6-2 or TRBV6-3 and J is TRBJ2-5; TRBD2 might be the D (6 bases). Trimming stripped 7 bases from V and 2 bases from J, with 8 bases between. Per the germline V gene, CDR1 is MNHEY and CDR2 is SVGEGT. This CDR3 has 12 amino acids. The CDR3 is CASKTRQETQYF. The CDR3 region has the DNA TGTGCCAGCAAGACTAGACAAGAGACCCAGTACTTC.